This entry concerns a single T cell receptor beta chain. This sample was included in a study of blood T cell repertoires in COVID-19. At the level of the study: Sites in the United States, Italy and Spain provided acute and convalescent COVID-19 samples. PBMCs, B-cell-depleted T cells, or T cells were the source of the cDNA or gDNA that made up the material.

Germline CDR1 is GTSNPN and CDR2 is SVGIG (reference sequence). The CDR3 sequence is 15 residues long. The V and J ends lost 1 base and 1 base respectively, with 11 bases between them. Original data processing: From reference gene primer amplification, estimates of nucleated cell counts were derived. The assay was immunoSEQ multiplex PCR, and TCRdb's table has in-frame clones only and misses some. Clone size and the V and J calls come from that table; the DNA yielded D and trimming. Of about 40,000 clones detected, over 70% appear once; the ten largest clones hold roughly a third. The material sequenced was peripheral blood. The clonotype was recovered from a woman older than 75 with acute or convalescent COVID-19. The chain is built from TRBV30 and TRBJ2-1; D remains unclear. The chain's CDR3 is CAWSDKSYSYNEQFF. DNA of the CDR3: TGTGCCTGGAGTGACAAGTCTTATTCCTACAATGAGCAGTTCTTC.